One and the same sample provided the 23 T cell receptor beta chains below, sequenced in a study of OX40 agonist ivuxolimab in advanced cancers. The assay was immunoSEQ multiplex PCR, and TCRdb's table has in-frame clones only and misses some. Here the sample spans roughly 80,000 clones, less than 90% being singletons. Sequencing used CD4+ or CD8+ T cells sorted from blood, obtained in a trial of the OX40 agonist ivuxolimab. The receptors were gathered from an adult with an advanced solid tumor such as melanoma, head and neck, liver or kidney cancer.

This chain uses TRBV6-1 with TRBJ2-1, with 7 bases identical to TRBD2. V lost 7 bases, J lost 12 bases, and 9 bases stayed unmatched. This CDR3 comprises 12 residues. Germline CDR1 and CDR2: MNHNS and SASEGT. CDR3 in amino acids: CASTDTGEGQFF. The CDR3 nucleotides read TGTGCCAGCACGGACACGGGGGAGGGGCAGTTCTTC.

The chain links TRBV19 to TRBJ1-5; maybe TRBD1 (5 bases). Germline V gene data show CDR1 as LNHDA and CDR2 as SQIVND (reference sequence). The V and J ends lost 4 bases and 5 bases respectively, with 24 bases between them. CDR3 size: 18 residues. This chain's CDR3 is CASSTHLAGRVGDQPQHF. The CDR3, as DNA: TGTGCCAGTAGTACCCATTTGGCCGGCAGGGTTGGGGATCAGCCCCAGCATTTT.

The DNA of the CDR3 is TGCGCCAGCAGCTCACTAATCGGGCCGCGAGCCCCGAACACTGAAGCTTTCTTT. Translating it yields CASSSLIGPRAPNTEAFF. The chain combines TRBV5-1 with TRBJ1-1; D unresolved. Germline CDR1 is SGHRS and CDR2 is YFSETQ. CDR3 length: 18 residues. V was clipped by 3 bases and J by 1 base, with 22 bases between them.

The CDR3 reads CASTQYGAQYF. CDR3 coding DNA: TGTGCCAGCACCCAATACGGGGCGCAGTATTTT. This rearrangement joins TRBV27 to TRBJ2-3, with D perhaps TRBD2 (5 bases). This CDR3 spans 11 amino acids. V gave up 7 bases and J gave up 10 bases, with 12 bases separating them. From germline, CDR1 is MNHEY and CDR2 SMNVEV (reference sequence).

The chain joins TRBV19 to TRBJ1-3; weak D call: TRBD1 (5 bases). This CDR3 has 15 amino acids. Germline CDR1 LNHDA, CDR2 SQIVND (reference sequence). Trimming pared 7 bases from V and 2 bases from J, leaving 15 bases between. The CDR3 sequence is CASMRVGAAGNTIYF. The CDR3 nucleotides are TGTGCCAGTATGCGGGTCGGGGCAGCTGGAAACACCATATATTTT.

This clone was picked up one time. The chain carries TRBV7-6 and TRBJ1-6; no clear D gene. V lost 2 bases and J lost 1, with 6 bases in between. Germline V CDR1 and CDR2: SGHVS, FNYEAQ. The CDR3 extends over 15 amino acids. The CDR3 protein is CASSLSDSYNSPLHF. DNA for the CDR3: TGTGCCAGCAGCTTATCCGATTCCTATAATTCACCCCTCCACTTT.

The chain links TRBV6-7 to TRBJ2-1; TRBD2 is a possible D gene (6 bases). TRBV6-7 is placed among ORFs of uncertain function. CDR3 length: 15 residues. V lost 2 bases and J 7 bases, leaving 15 bases between the germline ends. The CDR3 bases are TGTGCCAGCAGTTACAAATTTAGGGGAGGTAATGAGCAGTTCTTC. Translation gives CASSYKFRGGNEQFF.

V and J are TRBV7-2 and TRBJ2-7, with TRBD2 matching over 11 bases. J gave up 3 bases and V 3 bases, and 1 base lay outside the gene matches. The length of the CDR3 is 14 residues. CDR1 SGHTA and CDR2 FQGNSA come from the germline V gene. The CDR3 bases are TGTGCCAGCAGCTTCGGACTAGCGGGCTACGAGCAGTACTTC. As protein: CASSFGLAGYEQYF.

V usage is TRBV7-2 and J usage is TRBJ2-1; 12 bases are a match to TRBD2. Germline lookup yields CDR1 SGHTA and CDR2 FQGNSA. J was trimmed by 12 bases and V by 1 base; bases with no gene match: 10. This CDR3 contains 16 residues. As DNA, the CDR3 is TGTGCCAGCAGCTTAGGTCGGTCTAGCGGGGGGGCGCGGCAGTTCTTC. Amino acid sequence: CASSLGRSSGGARQFF.

The chain has TRBV11-1 and TRBJ1-1; D perhaps matches TRBD1 (5 bases). The CDR3 runs 13 residues. Trimming cost V 2 bases and J 4 bases, with 8 bases left between them. CDR1 is SGHAT, CDR2 FQDESV, per germline (reference sequence). DNA for the CDR3: TGTGCCAGCAGCTTATCGGGGGGCACTGAAGCTTTCTTT. Its translation is CASSLSGGTEAFF.

CDR3 coding DNA: TGTGCCAGCAGTTACTCGAGAAGAGGTGGCGAGCAGTACTTC. Protein sequence: CASSYSRRGGEQYF. This chain uses TRBV6-5 with TRBJ2-7; D is undetermined. Germline V gives CDR1 MNHEY, CDR2 SVGAGI. The CDR3 contains 14 residues. V was pared by 0 bases and J by 6 bases, with 12 bases between.

This clone occurred a few times. This rearrangement joins TRBV7-9 to TRBJ2-7; D not resolved. Trimming shortened V by 4 bases and J by 5 bases, and 6 bases separated the two germline ends. Germline CDR1 reads SEHNR; CDR2 reads FQNEAQ (reference sequence). The length of the CDR3 is 11 residues. The CDR3 DNA follows: TGTGCCAGCAGCTGGTCGGACGAGCAGTACTTC. Translation: CASSWSDEQYF. Full variable domain (missing parts from reference TRBV7-9 and TRBJ2-7): DTGVSQNPRHKITKRGQNVTFRCDPISEHNRLYWYRQTLGQGPEFLTYFQNEAQLEKSRLLSDRFSAERPKGSFSTLEIQRTEQGDSAMYLCASSWSDEQYFGPGTRLTVT.

This clone was recorded once. The genes are TRBV5-8 and TRBJ2-3; 10 bases match TRBD1. The germline V gene encodes CDR1 SGHTS and CDR2 YDEGEE. The trim removed 4 bases at V and 7 bases at J, leaving 6 bases unmatched. CDR3 length: 14 amino acids. CDR3: CASSPGDRGNTQYF. The CDR3 nucleotides read TGTGCCAGCAGCCCAGGGGACAGGGGAAATACGCAGTATTTT. Together with reference TRBV5-8 and TRBJ2-3, the CDR3 gives the full variable domain: EAGVTQSPTHLIKTRGQQATLRCSPISGHTSVYWYQQALGLGLQFLLWYDEGEERNRGNFPPRFSGRQFPNYSSELNVNALELEDSALYLCASSPGDRGNTQYFGPGTRLTVL.

In regard to this clone: One end of the junction is discordant with germline, which a read error may explain. V and J are TRBV5-4 and TRBJ2-1; D remains ambiguous. CDR1 SGHNT and CDR2 YYREEE come from the germline V gene (reference sequence). This CDR3 is 16 amino acids long. DNA of the CDR3: TGTGCCAGCAGGTTGGAAGTCGCTACCCCATACAATGAGCAGTTCTTC. Translated: CASRLEVATPYNEQFF.

The genes are TRBV9 and TRBJ2-3; TRBD2 agrees at 13 bases. Germline V lookup: CDR1 SGDLS, CDR2 YYNGEE. The junction had 8 bases not matched to a gene; V was cut back by 2 bases and J by 2 bases. This CDR3 region has 18 residues. The DNA of the CDR3 is TGTGCCAGCAGCGTGCGACTAGCGGGGGGCCTTATCACAGATACGCAGTATTTT. Protein: CASSVRLAGGLITDTQYF. Complete variable domain (other parts from reference TRBV9 and TRBJ2-3): DSGVTQTPKHLITATGQRVTLRCSPRSGDLSVYWYQQSLDQGLQFLIQYYNGEERAKGNILERFSAQQFPDLHSELNLSSLELGDSALYFCASSVRLAGGLITDTQYFGPGTRLTVL.

This clone was detected only a few times. The chain uses TRBV5-6 and TRBJ1-1; the D is unclear. The CDR3 loop spans 12 amino acids. The germline gives CDR1 SGHDT, CDR2 YYEEEE. The V end was cut by 0 bases, the J end by 12 bases, with 12 bases between. The CDR3 nucleotides are TGTGCCAGCAGCTTGGATGGTGTAAGATCTTTCTTT. Translating it yields CASSLDGVRSFF.

This rearrangement joins TRBV5-1 to TRBJ1-2; D is uncertain. Trimming removed 1 base from V and 8 bases from J, with 18 bases in between. Germline CDR1 and CDR2: SGHRS and YFSETQ. The CDR3 runs to 15 residues. In DNA form, the CDR3 reads TGCGCCAGCAGCTTGACTGATTCTGGACTAGAAGGCTACACCTTC. As protein: CASSLTDSGLEGYTF.

This clone is a singleton in its sample. The rearrangement joins TRBV5-1 to TRBJ2-7, with D maybe TRBD2 (5 bases). The germline V gene encodes CDR1 SGHRS and CDR2 YFSETQ. Trimming stripped 4 bases from V and 7 bases from J, with 15 bases between. This CDR3 is built from 13 residues. CDR3 in amino acids: CASSLVPSGEQYF. The DNA of the CDR3 is TGCGCCAGCAGCCTCGTCCCTTCGGGGGAGCAGTACTTC.

The V gene is TRBV18, the J gene TRBJ1-1; TRBD1 agrees at 9 bases. V lost 3 bases and J lost 1; bases outside the gene matches: 3. The CDR3 runs to 15 residues. Germline values: CDR1 KGHSH, CDR2 LQKENI. CDR3 loop: CASSPQTGGNTEAFF. Written as DNA, the CDR3 is TGTGCCAGCTCACCGCAGACAGGGGGGAACACTGAAGCTTTCTTT.

The chain employs TRBV5-4 and TRBJ2-7; TRBD1 or TRBD2 may be the D gene (5 bases each). Germline V gene sequence: CDR1 SGHNT, CDR2 YYREEE (reference sequence). The CDR3 has 16 residues. V was cut by 6 bases and J by 0 bases, with 19 bases left in between. Here the CDR3 reads CASTTTGTQSSYEQYF. CDR3 coding DNA: TGTGCCAGCACCACTACCGGGACCCAGAGCTCCTACGAGCAGTACTTC.

The chain recombines TRBV27 with TRBJ1-1; possible D gene TRBD1, 5 bases. Germline lookup yields CDR1 MNHEY and CDR2 SMNVEV (reference sequence). The ends were cut back, 6 bases at V and 1 base at J, with 9 bases in the middle. This CDR3 is 13 amino acids long. The CDR3 DNA reads TGTGCCAGCAGGCCCGGACAGAACACTGAAGCTTTCTTT. The encoded protein is CASRPGQNTEAFF.

This clone was picked up one time. The chain is built from TRBV19 and TRBJ2-5, with a possible D match to TRBD2 (5 bases). The CDR3 has 14 amino acids. V was clipped by 2 bases and J by 2 bases, with 9 bases between them. Germline CDR1 LNHDA, CDR2 SQIVND (reference sequence). The CDR3 loop is CASSINGGQETQYF. The CDR3 coding sequence is TGTGCCAGTAGTATAAACGGAGGTCAAGAGACCCAGTACTTC.

The chain recombines TRBV2 with TRBJ2-1, with 7 nucleotides matching TRBD2. J lost 3 bases, V lost 1 base, and 6 bases had no gene match. Germline lookup yields CDR1 SNHLY and CDR2 FYNNEI. CDR3 length: 16 residues. The CDR3 here is CASSEGRAGHYNEQFF. DNA for the CDR3: TGTGCCAGCAGTGAAGGTCGAGCGGGGCACTACAATGAGCAGTTCTTC.